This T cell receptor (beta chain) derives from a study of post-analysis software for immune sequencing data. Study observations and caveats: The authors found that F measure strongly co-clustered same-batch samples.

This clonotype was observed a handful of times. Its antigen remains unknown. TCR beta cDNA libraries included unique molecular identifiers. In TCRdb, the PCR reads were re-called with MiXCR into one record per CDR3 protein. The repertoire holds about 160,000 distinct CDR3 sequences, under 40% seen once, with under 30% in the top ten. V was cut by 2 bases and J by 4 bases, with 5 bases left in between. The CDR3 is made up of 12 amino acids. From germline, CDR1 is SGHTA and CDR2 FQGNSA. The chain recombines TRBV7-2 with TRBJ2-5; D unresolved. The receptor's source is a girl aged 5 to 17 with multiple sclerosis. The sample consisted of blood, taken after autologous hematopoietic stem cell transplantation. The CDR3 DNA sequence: TGTGCCAGCAGCTTATCTGTAGAGACCCAGTACTTC. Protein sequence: CASSLSVETQYF.